A single sample is the source of the 32 T cell receptor beta chains below, sequenced in a study of cytomegalovirus exposure and HLA in healthy donors. Amplification used 60 Vbeta primers and 13 Jbeta primers. Clones were read by immunoSEQ multiplex PCR, and TCRdb kept only the in-frame ones, dropping some. The sample carries roughly 120,000 clones, about three quarters recorded once. The sample consisted of PBMCs. Source of these receptors: a woman in her 30s in good health and CMV-seronegative.

The chain has TRBV14 and TRBJ1-1; TRBD1 matches at 11 bases. The trim removed 1 base at V and 4 bases at J, leaving 5 bases unmatched. Germline CDR1 and CDR2: SGHDN and FVKESK. The CDR3 loop spans 16 amino acids. The CDR3 sequence: CASSQATGTGGTEAFF. CDR3 nucleotides: TGTGCCAGCAGCCAAGCGACCGGGACAGGGGGCACTGAAGCTTTCTTT.

The chain is built from TRBV4-1 and TRBJ2-3; 8 nucleotides align to TRBD2. Germline trimming cut 0 bases from V and 6 bases from J; bases unmatched to any gene: 5. Germline CDR1 reads MGHRA; CDR2 reads YSYEKL. The CDR3 is 15 residues long. The CDR3 bases are TGCGCCAGCAGCCAAGATCCGGGGGGGCAGGATACGCAGTATTTT. Protein: CASSQDPGGQDTQYF.

The gene calls are TRBV5-1 and TRBJ2-1; a weak D match, TRBD1 (6 bases). Germline values: CDR1 SGHRS, CDR2 YFSETQ. The CDR3 has 13 residues. The V gene lost 4 bases and the J gene lost 8 bases, with 13 bases spanning the gap. The CDR3 loop is CASSIDRRYEQFF. Written as DNA, the CDR3 is TGCGCCAGCAGCATCGACAGGCGGTATGAGCAGTTCTTC.

The rearrangement links TRBV6-5 to TRBJ2-1, with 13 bases identical to TRBD2. The length of the CDR3 is 15 residues. The V segment lost 6 bases and the J segment 8 bases; nucleotides outside the gene matches: 7. The germline gives CDR1 MNHEY, CDR2 SVGAGI. The CDR3, as DNA: TGTGCCAGCAGGAGGACTAGCGGGAGTATCGATGAGCAGTTCTTC. Protein sequence: CASRRTSGSIDEQFF.

This clone was seen once. The rearrangement links TRBV29-1 to TRBJ2-5; 12 nucleotides line up with TRBD2. Per the germline V gene, CDR1 is SQVTM and CDR2 is ANQGSEA. This CDR3 spans 15 amino acids. J lost 6 bases, V lost 3 bases, and 8 bases had no gene match. CDR3 DNA: TGCAGCGTTGACCCGCTAGCGGGGGGGCTTAAGACCCAGTACTTC. Translated: CSVDPLAGGLKTQYF.

The chain has TRBV30 and TRBJ2-5; 8 bases are a match to TRBD2. Germline CDR1 and CDR2: GTSNPN and SVGIG (reference sequence). Unmatched junction bases numbered 5, after V lost 0 bases and J lost 5 bases. The CDR3 is 14 amino acids. CDR3 nucleotide sequence: TGTGCCTGGAGTGTACGGGGCGGGGGGGAGACCCAGTACTTC. Translated, it gives CAWSVRGGGETQYF.

This chain links TRBV19 with TRBJ1-4, with TRBD1 as a possible D gene (6 bases). The CDR3 extends over 13 amino acids. Germline V gives CDR1 LNHDA, CDR2 SQIVND (reference sequence). The V gene lost 6 bases and the J gene lost 4 bases, with 9 bases spanning the gap. The DNA of the CDR3 is TGTGCCAGTAGGGGGGCGGGTAATGAAAAACTGTTTTTT. It is translated as CASRGAGNEKLFF.

The V call is TRBV30, the J call TRBJ2-5; D call uncertain. CDR1 GTSNPN and CDR2 SVGIG come from the germline V gene (reference sequence). The CDR3 sequence is 13 residues long. V was trimmed by 4 bases and J by 7 bases, leaving 16 bases between them. CDR3 DNA sequence: TGTGCCTGGAAACGCCTATTTTCTGGGACCCAGTACTTC. This sequence encodes CAWKRLFSGTQYF.

In its sample, this clone was seen once. V and J are TRBV15 and TRBJ2-1, with D maybe TRBD2 (6 bases). Germline CDR1 is LNHNV and CDR2 is YYDKDF (reference sequence). V was cut by 5 bases and J by 4 bases, with 12 bases left in between. CDR3 length: 14 amino acids. In nucleotides, the CDR3 is TGTGCCACCAGCGTTAGCGGCCCGTACAATGAGCAGTTCTTC. Its translation: CATSVSGPYNEQFF.

The chain uses TRBV29-1 and TRBJ2-1; 10 bases line up with TRBD1. Germline V CDR1 and CDR2: SQVTM, ANQGSEA. Trimming removed 0 bases from V and 5 bases from J; junction bases left unmatched: 7. This CDR3 contains 16 residues. The CDR3 DNA is TGCAGCGTTGAAGATTTGGGACAGGGGCCCGACAATGAGCAGTTCTTC. It is translated as CSVEDLGQGPDNEQFF.

The rearrangement links TRBV4-2 to TRBJ1-2, with D maybe TRBD1 (5 bases). The CDR3 runs 16 residues. Trimming took 1 base from V and 4 from J, leaving 16 bases between them. Germline-derived CDR1 and CDR2 are LGHNA and YNFKEQ. Here the CDR3 DNA reads TGTGCCAGCAGCCAAGTTGGGGAGGGGAGAGGCTATGGCTACACCTTC. Its protein product is CASSQVGEGRGYGYTF.

This clone was picked up one time. The chain carries TRBV7-8 and TRBJ1-5; 8 positions agree with TRBD1. V shed 1 base and J 6 bases; nucleotides not matched to a gene: 11. The CDR3 extends over 17 amino acids. Germline CDR1 reads SGHVS; CDR2 reads FQNEAQ. The CDR3: CASSLGRDRILGQPQHF. The CDR3 DNA follows: TGTGCCAGCAGCTTAGGGAGGGACAGGATATTGGGTCAGCCCCAGCATTTT.

This clone was seen a handful of times. The chain links TRBV5-8 to TRBJ1-1; D is undetermined. V lost 0 bases and J 2 bases, leaving 8 bases between the germline ends. Germline V gene data show CDR1 as SGHTS and CDR2 as YDEGEE. The length of the CDR3 is 14 residues. CDR3 sequence reads: CASSLGQPNTEAFF. Here the CDR3 DNA reads TGTGCCAGCAGCTTGGGACAACCTAACACTGAAGCTTTCTTT. Using reference TRBV5-8 and TRBJ1-1 for the parts outside the CDR3, the full variable domain is EAGVTQSPTHLIKTRGQQATLRCSPISGHTSVYWYQQALGLGLQFLLWYDEGEERNRGNFPPRFSGRQFPNYSSELNVNALELEDSALYLCASSLGQPNTEAFFGQGTRLTVV.

The chain uses TRBV27 and TRBJ2-7; perhaps TRBD1 as D (6 bases). The CDR3 is 15 residues long. V shed 4 bases and J shed 2 bases, with 15 bases lying between them. CDR1 MNHEY and CDR2 SMNVEV come from the germline V gene (reference sequence). The CDR3 spells CASSSPGQSTYEQYF. The CDR3 nucleotides read TGTGCCAGCAGTTCCCCCGGACAGTCTACCTACGAGCAGTACTTC.

The V gene is TRBV7-8, the J gene TRBJ1-1; no reliable D call. The CDR3 consists of 14 residues. CDR1 is SGHVS, CDR2 FQNEAQ, per germline. With 5 bases removed from V and 4 bases from J, the gap between germline ends came to 14 bases. The CDR3 nucleotides are TGTGCCAGCAGCCCTCCGGCGGGCTTCACTGAAGCTTTCTTT. Translating it yields CASSPPAGFTEAFF.

This clone was picked up a small number of times. V usage is TRBV6-7 and J usage is TRBJ2-3, with D tentatively TRBD1 (6 bases). TRBV6-7 is sorted into the ORF group, with uncertain function. V was pared by 4 bases and J by 8 bases, with 19 bases between. This CDR3 is 15 amino acids long. The CDR3 region is CASSFTGPLVGTQYF. CDR3 DNA: TGTGCCAGCAGTTTCACAGGGCCCCTAGTGGGTACGCAGTATTTT.

The chain carries TRBV6-5 and TRBJ1-2, with 7 positions matching TRBD1. Germline-derived CDR1 and CDR2 are MNHEY and SVGAGI. The CDR3 loop spans 14 amino acids. Unmatched junction bases numbered 7, after V lost 6 bases and J lost 3 bases. CDR3 loop: CASRSGGIDYGYTF. CDR3 sequence (DNA): TGTGCCAGCAGGTCAGGGGGGATCGACTATGGCTACACCTTC.

This clone was seen a few times. The gene calls are TRBV30 and TRBJ2-5; the D gene is possibly TRBD2 (6 bases). V was cut by 1 base and J by 5 bases, with 11 bases left in between. The CDR3 spans 13 residues. Looked up from germline, CDR1 is GTSNPN and CDR2 is SVGIG (reference sequence). The CDR3 here is CAWSDGTQETQYF. The CDR3 DNA follows: TGTGCCTGGAGTGACGGGACTCAGGAGACCCAGTACTTC.

This sequence joins TRBV27 and TRBJ2-7; 7 nucleotides match TRBD2. V shed 7 bases, J shed 7 bases, and the junction held 7 bases outside the gene matches. Germline V gives CDR1 MNHEY, CDR2 SMNVEV (reference sequence). CDR3 length: 12 residues. The CDR3 region is CASNSPRGEQYF. For the CDR3, the DNA is TGTGCCAGCAACTCCCCGCGGGGGGAGCAGTACTTC.

This clone was observed a single time. The J gene is TRBJ2-7, the V gene TRBV7-6; a possible D gene is TRBD2 (5 bases). The CDR3 covers 15 residues. V lost 3 bases and J 0 bases, leaving 12 bases between the germline ends. Per germline, CDR1 SGHVS and CDR2 FNYEAQ. The CDR3 loop reads CASSLLDSDSYEQYF. CDR3 coding DNA: TGTGCCAGCAGCTTGTTGGATAGCGACTCCTACGAGCAGTACTTC.

The CDR3 loop reads CASSFRSYPSEAFF. The CDR3 DNA reads TGTGCCAGCAGTTTCAGGTCTTACCCGTCTGAAGCTTTCTTT. The rearrangement joins TRBV28 to TRBJ1-1; D gene unclear. The CDR3 has 14 residues. V lost 3 bases to trimming and J lost 6 bases, with 14 bases between them. CDR1 is MDHEN and CDR2 is SYDVKM in the germline V gene.

The genes are TRBV5-4 and TRBJ2-1; TRBD2 matches at 8 bases. Germline lookup yields CDR1 SGHNT and CDR2 YYREEE (reference sequence). This CDR3 region has 13 residues. The ends lost 5 bases at V and 6 bases at J; junction bases unmatched: 4. In DNA form, the CDR3 reads TGTGCCAGCAGGGCGGGGGGCAGCAATGAGCAGTTCTTC. Its protein product is CASRAGGSNEQFF.

The V and J genes are TRBV2 and TRBJ2-1, with 15 bases fitting TRBD2. The trim removed 6 bases at V and 8 bases at J, leaving 5 bases unmatched. The CDR3 contains 15 residues. Germline lookup yields CDR1 SNHLY and CDR2 FYNNEI. CDR3 DNA: TGTGCCAGCAGCAGGACTAGCGGGGGGGCACATGAGCAGTTCTTC. This codes for CASSRTSGGAHEQFF. Full variable domain (outside the CDR3, taken from reference TRBV2 and TRBJ2-1): EPEVTQTPSHQVTQMGQEVILRCVPISNHLYFYWYRQILGQKVEFLVSFYNNEISEKSEIFDDQFSVERPDGSNFTLKIRSTKLEDSAMYFCASSRTSGGAHEQFFGPGTRLTVL.

The chain uses TRBV4-3 and TRBJ2-2; 10 bases map to TRBD1. CDR1 and CDR2 (germline): LGHNA, YSLEER. This CDR3 contains 15 residues. V lost 4 bases and J lost 3; bases outside the gene matches: 2. Here the CDR3 reads CASSPGQGDTGELFF. CDR3 DNA: TGCGCCAGCAGCCCAGGACAGGGGGACACCGGGGAGCTGTTTTTT.

This clone was found once. This sequence joins TRBV7-2 and TRBJ1-2, with D maybe TRBD1 (6 bases). The germline gives CDR1 SGHTA, CDR2 FQGNSA. Trimming shortened V by 0 bases and J by 1 base, and 9 bases separated the two germline ends. The CDR3 is made up of 15 amino acids. The CDR3 DNA reads TGTGCCAGCAGCTTAGCCGGGACACTTAACTATGGCTACACCTTC. Protein: CASSLAGTLNYGYTF.

The rearrangement links TRBV5-4 to TRBJ2-5, with a tentative D call TRBD2 (7 bases). The CDR3 length is 12 residues. Trimming removed 5 bases from V and 4 bases from J, with 9 bases in between. The germline CDR1 and CDR2 sequences are SGHNT and YYREEE (reference sequence). For the CDR3, the DNA is TGTGCCAGCAGAGGGGGGGGAGAGACCCAGTACTTC. Protein sequence: CASRGGGETQYF.

This CDR3 reads CASSGLPNSPLHF. CDR3 DNA sequence: TGTGCCAGCTCGGGACTGCCGAATTCACCCCTCCACTTT. This chain joins TRBV19 and TRBJ1-6, with D possibly TRBD1 on 5 matching bases. Trimming removed 9 bases at V and 7 bases at J, with 13 bases between. This CDR3 has 13 residues. Germline V gene lookup returns CDR1 LNHDA and CDR2 SQIVND (reference sequence).

The chain employs TRBV30 and TRBJ2-7; unclear D gene. The V end lost 0 bases, the J end lost 0 bases, and 9 bases lay between the germline ends. Germline values: CDR1 GTSNPN, CDR2 SVGIG (reference sequence). There are 14 residues in the CDR3. In DNA, the CDR3 is TGTGCCTGGAGTGTAACGAGGAGCTCCTACGAGCAGTACTTC. Its translation is CAWSVTRSSYEQYF.

This sequence joins TRBV5-6 and TRBJ2-1; unclear D gene. The germline V gene has CDR1 SGHDT and CDR2 YYEEEE. The V end lost 3 bases, the J end lost 8 bases, and 12 bases lay between the germline ends. The CDR3 is 13 amino acids. The CDR3 coding sequence is TGTGCCAGCAGCTATGTAGATTCTGATGAGCAGTTCTTC. Translating it yields CASSYVDSDEQFF. The complete variable domain, with remaining parts taken from reference TRBV5-6 and TRBJ2-1, reads DAGVTQSPTHLIKTRGQQVTLRCSPKSGHDTVSWYQQALGQGPQFIFQYYEEEERQRGNFPDRFSGHQFPNYSSELNVNALLLGDSALYLCASSYVDSDEQFFGPGTRLTVL.

CDR3 region: CASSAQGGDGYTF. The CDR3 DNA sequence: TGTGCCAGCAGCGCACAGGGGGGGGATGGCTACACCTTC. The J gene is TRBJ1-2, the V gene TRBV7-2; 8 positions agree with TRBD1. Germline trimming cut 5 bases from V and 6 bases from J; bases unmatched to any gene: 5. Germline CDR1 reads SGHTA; CDR2 reads FQGNSA. This CDR3 has 13 residues.

This clone has more than one count but fewer than ten. This rearrangement joins TRBV5-8 to TRBJ2-1; no firm D call. Trimming pared 0 bases from V and 9 bases from J, leaving 7 bases between. CDR3 length: 12 amino acids. Germline CDR1 is SGHTS and CDR2 is YDEGEE. The CDR3 here is CASSLEETEQFF. In DNA form, the CDR3 reads TGTGCCAGCAGCTTGGAGGAGACTGAGCAGTTCTTC.

The V call is TRBV5-1, the J call TRBJ2-7, with 7 bases identical to TRBD2. The ends lost 3 bases at V and 2 bases at J; junction bases unmatched: 5. Germline V gives CDR1 SGHRS, CDR2 YFSETQ. CDR3 length equals 14 residues. The CDR3 DNA follows: TGCGCCAGCAGCTGGGAGCGGGACCCCTACGAGCAGTACTTC. Translated: CASSWERDPYEQYF.